These T cell receptor beta chains were read from a single sample in a study of cytomegalovirus exposure and HLA in healthy donors. TCRdb's copy holds only in-frame clones and misses some; the assay was immunoSEQ multiplex PCR. The repertoire holds around 180,000 clones, about 83% seen once, with more than 1.1% in the top ten. The sample taken for sequencing was PBMCs. The origin of the receptors is a young woman in good health and CMV-seronegative. Each CDR3 is given with its conserved first and last residue. Each record gives: V gene, J gene, clone size, D gene, CDR3 protein, CDR3 DNA. The D gene is left open where the match is weak. Where a row states a size, it is once, few, many or the class of an expanded clone; other rows omit it.

>TRBV2|TRBJ2-5|.|.
CASSGLVEGETQYF
TGTGCCAGCAGTGGTTTGGTCGAGGGAGAGACCCAGTACTTC
>TRBV5-6|TRBJ1-2|.|TRBD1
CASSLGQGGGYTF
TGTGCCAGCAGCTTGGGACAGGGGGGAGGCTACACCTTC
>TRBV27|TRBJ2-7|.|.
CASTTTTTGEQYF
TGTGCCAGCACCACCACCACGACCGGGGAGCAGTACTTC
>TRBV23-1|TRBJ2-7|few|.
CASSHLQGYEQYF
TGCGCCAGCAGTCACTTACAGGGCTACGAGCAGTACTTC
>TRBV7-9|TRBJ1-1|.|.
CATPQGPTEAFF
TGTGCCACCCCCCAGGGCCCCACTGAAGCTTTCTTT
>TRBV6-4|TRBJ1-1|once|TRBD1
CASSGWAQGAAEAFF
TGTGCCAGCAGTGGGTGGGCACAGGGGGCGGCTGAAGCTTTCTTT
>TRBV5-1|TRBJ1-5|once|TRBD1
CASSPGQGAASNQPQHF
TGCGCCAGCAGCCCGGGACAGGGGGCTGCTAGCAATCAGCCCCAGCATTTT
>TRBV6-1|TRBJ2-5|.|TRBD1
CASSEFLQGWETQYF
TGTGCCAGCAGTGAATTCCTACAGGGGTGGGAGACCCAGTACTTC
>TRBV7-2|TRBJ1-2|few|TRBD1
CASSARQGLRYTF
TGTGCCAGCAGCGCGCGACAGGGTTTACGCTACACCTTC
>TRBV10-3|TRBJ2-5|.|.
CAISVTGQETQYF
TGTGCCATCAGTGTAACGGGGCAAGAGACCCAGTACTTC
>TRBV5-1|TRBJ2-2|.|TRBD1
CASSLGQGANTGELFF
TGCGCCAGCAGCTTGGGGCAGGGGGCGAACACCGGGGAGCTGTTTTTT
>TRBV2|TRBJ1-6|.|TRBD1
CASITGDSPLHF
TGTGCCAGCATCACAGGGGATTCACCCCTCCACTTT
>TRBV10-1|TRBJ2-1|.|TRBD2
CASSNGLAGVVYNEQFF
TGCGCCAGCAGCAATGGACTAGCGGGAGTAGTATACAATGAGCAGTTCTTC
>TRBV30|TRBJ2-1|once|.
CAWSVVREQFF
TGTGCCTGGAGTGTAGTCAGAGAGCAGTTCTTC
>TRBV27|TRBJ2-7|.|.
CASSRDISYEQYF
TGTGCCAGCAGCCGGGACATCTCCTACGAGCAGTACTTC
>TRBV11-2|TRBJ2-7|.|.
CASSLYDRQGLDEQYF
TGTGCCAGCAGCTTATATGATAGGCAGGGTCTCGACGAGCAGTACTTC
>TRBV7-9|TRBJ2-3|once|TRBD1
CASSLPGQGGDTQYF
TGTGCCAGCAGCCTCCCGGGACAGGGAGGAGATACGCAGTATTTT
>TRBV11-2|TRBJ1-2|.|.
CASSLLRQGNYGYTF
TGTGCCAGCAGCTTACTACGGCAGGGGAACTATGGCTACACCTTC
>TRBV13|TRBJ1-2|.|TRBD1
CASSNPTGGDYGYTF
TGTGCCAGCAGCAATCCTACAGGGGGCGACTATGGCTACACCTTC
>TRBV5-1|TRBJ2-7|.|TRBD2
CASSEAGTSADWEQYF
TGCGCCAGCAGCGAAGCCGGGACTAGCGCCGATTGGGAGCAGTACTTC
>TRBV4-1|TRBJ2-7|.|TRBD1
CASSREPPGQNYEQYF
TGCGCCAGCAGCCGAGAACCCCCGGGACAGAACTACGAGCAGTACTTC
>TRBV21-1|TRBJ1-1|.|.
CASSKRVGTGGYSEAFF
TGTGCCAGCAGCAAAAGGGTGGGGACAGGAGGATATAGTGAAGCTTTCTTT
>TRBV7-9|TRBJ2-7|.|.
CASSPKDSYEQYF
TGTGCCAGCAGCCCGAAGGACAGCTACGAGCAGTACTTC